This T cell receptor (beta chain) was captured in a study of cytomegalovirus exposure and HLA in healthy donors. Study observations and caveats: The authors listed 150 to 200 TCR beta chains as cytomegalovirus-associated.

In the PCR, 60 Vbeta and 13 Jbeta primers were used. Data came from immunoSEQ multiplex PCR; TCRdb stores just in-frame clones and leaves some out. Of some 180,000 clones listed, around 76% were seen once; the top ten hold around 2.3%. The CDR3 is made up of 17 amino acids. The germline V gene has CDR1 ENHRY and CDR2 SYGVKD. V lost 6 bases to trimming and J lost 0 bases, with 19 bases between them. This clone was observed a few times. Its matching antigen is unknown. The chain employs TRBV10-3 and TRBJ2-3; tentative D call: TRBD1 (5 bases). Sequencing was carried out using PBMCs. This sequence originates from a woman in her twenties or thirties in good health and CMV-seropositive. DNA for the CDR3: TGTGCCATCAGCAGAGGACAAGCAGCCTCTAGCACAGATACGCAGTATTTT. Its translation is CAISRGQAASSTDTQYF.